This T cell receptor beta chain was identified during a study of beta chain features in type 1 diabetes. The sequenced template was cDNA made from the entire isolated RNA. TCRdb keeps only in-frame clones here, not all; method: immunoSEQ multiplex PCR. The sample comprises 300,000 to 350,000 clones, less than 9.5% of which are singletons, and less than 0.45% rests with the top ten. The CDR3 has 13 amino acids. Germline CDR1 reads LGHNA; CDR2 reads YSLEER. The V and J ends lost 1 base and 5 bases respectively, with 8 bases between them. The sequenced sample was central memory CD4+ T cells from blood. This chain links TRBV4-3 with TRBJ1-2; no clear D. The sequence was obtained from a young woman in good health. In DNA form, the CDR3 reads TGCGCCAGCAGCCAAGGCAACGGTTATGGCTACACCTTC. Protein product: CASSQGNGYGYTF.